The 26 T cell receptor beta chains listed next were all sequenced from one sample in a study of T cell responses to AZD1222 COVID-19 vaccine. Repertoires were generated with immunoSEQ multiplex PCR, while TCRdb's copy carries only in-frame clones and drops some. The sample has 150,000 or so clones, more than 70% seen once; the top ten hold less than 2.5%. The source material was peripheral blood, sampled on day 0 of AZD1222 vaccination. The receptors derive from an adult in good health.

V gene TRBV2 combines with J gene TRBJ1-3, with a possible D match to TRBD1 (6 bases). V lost 4 bases and J 1 base, leaving 8 bases between the germline ends. From germline, CDR1 is SNHLY and CDR2 FYNNEI. This CDR3 is built from 14 residues. The CDR3 DNA reads as TGTGCCAGCAGTGTAGGGGGGTCTGGAAACACCATATATTTT. Translating it yields CASSVGGSGNTIYF.

The gene calls are TRBV7-8 and TRBJ1-1, with D tentatively TRBD1 (5 bases). Trimming shortened V by 5 bases and J by 4 bases, and 14 bases separated the two germline ends. Germline V gene sequence: CDR1 SGHVS, CDR2 FQNEAQ. The CDR3 consists of 14 residues. This CDR3 is CASSPGQGITEAFF. The CDR3 nucleotides read TGTGCCAGCAGCCCAGGGCAGGGCATCACTGAAGCTTTCTTT.

This sequence joins TRBV18 and TRBJ1-1; weak D call: TRBD1 (5 bases). The V gene's germline CDR1 is KGHSH and CDR2 LQKENI. The V gene lost 1 base and the J gene lost 4 bases, with 10 bases spanning the gap. This CDR3 region has 14 residues. The CDR3 protein is CASSPQGLGTEAFF. The CDR3 DNA follows: TGTGCCAGCTCACCACAGGGGCTGGGCACTGAAGCTTTCTTT.

The chain links TRBV28 to TRBJ2-3, with 9 bases aligning to TRBD2. Germline V CDR1 and CDR2: MDHEN, SYDVKM. The J segment lost 2 bases and the V segment lost 4 bases, leaving 10 bases of the junction unmatched. This CDR3 has 17 residues. The CDR3 protein is CASSSPRREGTTDTQYF. Written as DNA, the CDR3 is TGTGCCAGCAGTTCTCCCAGGCGGGAGGGTACCACAGATACGCAGTATTTT.

The chain uses TRBV4-2 and TRBJ1-5; TRBD1 agrees at 8 bases. The CDR3 is 13 residues long. Germline values: CDR1 LGHNA, CDR2 YNFKEQ. The V gene end was trimmed by 0 bases and the J gene end by 12 bases; junction bases not matched to a gene: 4. CDR3 coding DNA: TGTGCCAGCAGCCAAGAGACAGGGGAAATCCAGCATTTT. Translation gives CASSQETGEIQHF.

The genes are TRBV7-3 and TRBJ1-6; D call uncertain. V shed 7 bases and J shed 7 bases, with 23 bases lying between them. CDR3 length: 17 amino acids. Germline CDR1 and CDR2: SGHTA and FQGTGA. The CDR3 reads CASNLRLLSISNSPLHF. The CDR3 DNA reads as TGTGCCAGCAACTTGCGGCTGTTGTCTATTTCGAATTCACCCCTCCACTTT.

This clone was counted once. The gene calls are TRBV30 and TRBJ2-7; D may be TRBD1 (5 bases). Looked up from germline, CDR1 is GTSNPN and CDR2 is SVGIG (reference sequence). This CDR3 comprises 11 residues. V was pared by 5 bases and J by 5 bases, with 10 bases between. CDR3 coding DNA: TGTGCCTGGGGGGCGGTAAACGAGCAGTACTTC. Translating it yields CAWGAVNEQYF.

This clone was recorded once. The rearrangement links TRBV29-1 to TRBJ1-2; D not resolved. Germline V gene lookup returns CDR1 SQVTM and CDR2 ANQGSEA. Trimming removed 1 base from V and 7 bases from J, with 4 bases in between. This CDR3 contains 10 residues. CDR3 loop: CSVEGSGYTF. The CDR3 nucleotides are TGCAGCGTTGAAGGTTCTGGCTACACCTTC.

The gene calls are TRBV25-1 and TRBJ2-5, with 10 positions matching TRBD2. The CDR3 length is 15 residues. Germline V gene sequence: CDR1 MGHDK, CDR2 SYGVNS. With V trimmed by 3 bases and J by 5 bases, 6 bases remained unmatched. The CDR3 DNA is TGTGCCAGCAGTGATCGGCGGACTAGCGGTGAGACCCAGTACTTC. This codes for CASSDRRTSGETQYF.

This chain joins TRBV11-2 and TRBJ1-1; D gene unclear. Trimming cost V 0 bases and J 3 bases, with 5 bases left between them. Germline V gene lookup returns CDR1 SGHAT and CDR2 FQNNGV. This CDR3 spans 13 amino acids. The CDR3 region has the DNA TGTGCCAGCAGCTTAGAGAGTTACACTGAAGCTTTCTTT. Its protein is CASSLESYTEAFF.

The chain joins TRBV7-9 to TRBJ2-3, with no clear D. Per germline, CDR1 SEHNR and CDR2 FQNEAQ (reference sequence). The CDR3 has 13 residues. The V end lost 3 bases, the J end lost 9 bases, and 13 bases lay between the germline ends. CDR3 in amino acids: CASSFIPQVTQYF. The CDR3 bases are TGTGCCAGCAGCTTTATTCCCCAGGTAACGCAGTATTTT.

The gene calls are TRBV7-2 and TRBJ1-1, with TRBD1 identical over 7 bases. The CDR3 length is 14 residues. V trimming: 5 bases; J trimming: 6 bases; junction bases outside the gene matches: 9. CDR1 is SGHTA and CDR2 is FQGNSA in the germline V gene. This chain's CDR3 is CASSALTGRAEAFF. CDR3 DNA: TGTGCCAGCAGCGCCCTGACAGGGAGGGCTGAAGCTTTCTTT.

V usage is TRBV24-1 and J usage is TRBJ1-6, with D possibly TRBD1 on 5 matching bases. V was cut by 1 base and J by 1 base, with 13 bases left in between. The CDR3 spans 18 residues. From germline, CDR1 is KGHDR and CDR2 SFDVKD. Here the CDR3 reads CATSDLRKGRSYNSPLHF. DNA of the CDR3: TGTGCCACCAGTGATTTACGGAAGGGGAGGTCCTATAATTCACCCCTCCACTTT.

This chain connects TRBV7-6 to TRBJ1-2, with 9 bases aligning to TRBD1. Unmatched junction bases numbered 5, after V lost 2 bases and J lost 7 bases. Germline-derived CDR1 and CDR2 are SGHVS and FNYEAQ. CDR3 length equals 14 residues. CDR3 loop: CASSLQTGGGGYTF. The CDR3 bases are TGTGCCAGCAGCTTACAGACAGGGGGAGGTGGCTACACCTTC.

The chain recombines TRBV6-5 with TRBJ1-4; possible D gene TRBD1, 5 bases. This CDR3 is built from 15 residues. In germline, CDR1 is MNHEY, CDR2 SVGAGI. V was trimmed by 5 bases and J by 8 bases, leaving 18 bases between them. The CDR3 DNA reads TGTGCCAGCAGTAACGCACCTACAGGAAGGGAAAAACTGTTTTTT. Its protein product is CASSNAPTGREKLFF.

The V gene is TRBV6-5, the J gene TRBJ2-3; no clear D gene. The germline V gene has CDR1 MNHEY and CDR2 SVGAGI. The V end lost 2 bases, the J end lost 5 bases, and 2 bases lay between the germline ends. The CDR3 is made up of 11 amino acids. The CDR3 sequence is CASSYLDTQYF. CDR3 in DNA: TGTGCCAGCAGTTACCTAGATACGCAGTATTTT.

The chain is built from TRBV6-2 or TRBV6-3 and TRBJ2-2; D remains unclear. Deletions cut 5 bases from V and 4 bases from J, with 11 bases between. Germline V gene sequence: CDR1 MNHEY, CDR2 SVGEGT. This CDR3 contains 14 residues. The CDR3 region is CASSPIPATGELFF. CDR3 in DNA: TGTGCCAGCAGTCCGATTCCGGCCACCGGGGAGCTGTTTTTT.

The chain recombines TRBV7-2 with TRBJ1-2; 7 bases align to TRBD1. V lost 3 bases and J lost 7; bases outside the gene matches: 5. Germline-derived CDR1 and CDR2 are SGHTA and FQGNSA. The CDR3 runs to 13 residues. The CDR3 reads CASSFRDSSGYTF. As DNA, the CDR3 is TGTGCCAGCAGCTTCCGGGACAGTTCTGGCTACACCTTC.

The V gene is TRBV28, the J gene TRBJ2-3, with 8 bases matching TRBD2. Trimming removed 3 bases from V and 6 bases from J; junction bases left unmatched: 8. The CDR3 has 15 residues. Looked up from germline, CDR1 is MDHEN and CDR2 is SYDVKM. CDR3 loop: CASSFRAGGRDTQYF. CDR3 nucleotides: TGTGCCAGCAGTTTTCGCGCGGGAGGTAGGGATACGCAGTATTTT.

This sequence joins TRBV5-8 and TRBJ2-7; the D gene could be TRBD1 or TRBD2 (5 bases each). This CDR3 contains 12 residues. CDR1 and CDR2 (germline): SGHTS, YDEGEE. V gave up 3 bases and J gave up 4 bases, with 8 bases separating them. In DNA, the CDR3 is TGTGCCAGCAGCTGGGGGTGGTACGAGCAGTACTTC. Translation gives CASSWGWYEQYF.

This chain links TRBV5-1 with TRBJ2-1, with 9 bases identical to TRBD1. Germline assignment: CDR1 SGHRS and CDR2 YFSETQ. This CDR3 has 16 residues. V shed 1 base, J shed 0 bases, and the junction held 2 bases outside the gene matches. This CDR3 reads CASSLTGGSSYNEQFF. CDR3 nucleotide sequence: TGCGCCAGCAGCTTGACAGGGGGCAGCTCCTACAATGAGCAGTTCTTC.

This clone showed up just a few times. This rearrangement joins TRBV2 to TRBJ1-5; 8 nucleotides line up with TRBD1. The CDR3 has 14 residues. Germline V CDR1 and CDR2: SNHLY, FYNNEI. Germline trimming cut 6 bases from V and 6 bases from J; bases unmatched to any gene: 7. CDR3 DNA sequence: TGTGCCAGCAGCCCCGACAGGGGAAGTCAGCCCCAGCATTTT. Its translation is CASSPDRGSQPQHF.

This clone appeared many times. The chain has TRBV6-5 and TRBJ2-7; D gene ambiguous. There are 11 residues in the CDR3. V dropped 6 bases and J dropped 2 bases, with 5 bases sitting between them. Germline-derived CDR1 and CDR2 are MNHEY and SVGAGI. CDR3 DNA sequence: TGTGCCAGCAGCGAGACCTACGAGCAGTACTTC. This translates into CASSETYEQYF.

The chain recombines TRBV7-2 with TRBJ1-2; the D gene is possibly TRBD1 (6 bases). The CDR3 is 12 amino acids. The germline gives CDR1 SGHTA, CDR2 FQGNSA. Trimming left V 3 bases short and J 9 bases short, with 11 bases between. CDR3 coding DNA: TGTGCCAGCAGCTTGGACAGTCGGAGCTACACCTTC. Translation gives CASSLDSRSYTF. The full variable domain, in which reference TRBV7-2 and TRBJ1-2 provide the parts outside the CDR3, is GAGVSQSPSNKVTEKGKDVELRCDPISGHTALYWYRQSLGQGLEFLIYFQGNSAPDKSGLPSDRFSAERTGGSVSTLTIQRTQQEDSAVYLCASSLDSRSYTFGSGTRLTVV.

Remarks on this clone: This CDR3 is also generated by other DNA sequences in the sample. The chain carries TRBV19 and TRBJ1-5; D ambiguous. CDR3 length: 12 amino acids. V lost 1 base to trimming and J lost 2 bases, with 0 bases between them. CDR1 and CDR2 (germline): LNHDA, SQIVND (reference sequence). This CDR3 reads CASSIGNQPQHF. The CDR3 DNA follows: TGTGCCAGTAGTATAGGCAATCAGCCCCAGCATTTT.

This chain connects TRBV2 to TRBJ1-2; maybe TRBD1 (6 bases). CDR3 length equals 12 residues. V was clipped by 8 bases and J by 5 bases, with 12 bases between them. From germline, CDR1 is SNHLY and CDR2 FYNNEI. The CDR3 nucleotides are TGTGCCAGCCTAGGCCAGGGGTATGGCTACACCTTC. Protein sequence: CASLGQGYGYTF.